This T cell receptor (beta chain) comes out of a study of cytomegalovirus exposure and HLA in healthy donors. Across the whole study: According to later analysis, the same platform produced the 120 validation and approximately 700 first-cohort repertoires.

Clones were read by immunoSEQ multiplex PCR, and TCRdb kept only the in-frame ones, dropping some. The sample lists 95,000 to 150,000 clones; around nine tenths were seen once. Germline V gives CDR1 GTSNPN, CDR2 SVGIG (reference sequence). There are 11 residues in the CDR3. Trimming stripped 5 bases from V and 7 bases from J, with 11 bases between. This clone was observed a single time. This chain uses TRBV30 with TRBJ1-2; D ambiguous. The clonotype originates from a woman aged 18 to 35 in good health and CMV-seropositive. Specimen: PBMCs. The DNA of the CDR3 is TGTGCCTGGGTGGGCTTAGGTGGCTACACCTTC. Translating it yields CAWVGLGGYTF.